Shown below are 3 T cell receptor beta chains from a single sample sequenced in a study of T-cell reconstitution after alpha-beta-depleted transplantation in children. Unique molecular identifiers featured in how the TCRbeta library was prepared. TCRdb analysed the PCR reads with MiXCR anew, one entry per CDR3 protein. The sample holds some 350,000 distinct CDR3 sequences, around a tenth seen once. Specimen: PBMCs from the stem cell graft donor, collected from the stem cell graft. Every receptor here comes from a human donor who donated a stem cell graft to a child with acute lymphoblastic leukemia.

This clonotype appeared a few times. This chain links TRBV7-2 with TRBJ2-7; D might be TRBD2 (5 bases). Germline CDR1 is SGHTA and CDR2 is FQGNSA. The CDR3 length is 14 residues. The germline V and J ends were trimmed by 4 bases and 2 bases, with 12 bases remaining between them. CDR3 amino acids: CASSSYVGTYEQYF. DNA for the CDR3: TGTGCCAGCAGCTCATATGTCGGGACCTACGAGCAGTACTTC.

This clonotype was found many times. The chain carries TRBV29-1 and TRBJ2-5; the D is unclear. Trimming stripped 5 bases from V and 5 bases from J, with 12 bases between. This CDR3 has 12 amino acids. Germline V gene data show CDR1 as SQVTM and CDR2 as ANQGSEA. As DNA, the CDR3 is TGCAGCGTTTTCGATTATACGGAGACCCAGTACTTC. Amino acids: CSVFDYTETQYF.

This chain links TRBV4-3 with TRBJ1-6; tentative D call: TRBD1 (5 bases). The CDR3 is 14 residues long. CDR1 and CDR2 from the germline V gene are LGHNA and YSLEER. V lost 3 bases, J lost 7 bases, and 10 bases lay in between. The CDR3 coding sequence is TGCGCCAGCAGCCACACAGGCCTAAATTCACCCCTCCACTTT. Protein product: CASSHTGLNSPLHF.